This record concerns one T cell receptor beta chain sequence. This clone was recorded once. The antigen it binds to is not known. Base qualities are not provided; no much larger clone lies one nucleotide away. One collaborating source in Seattle enrolled patients while the patients were actively infected and followed the patients over time throughout the course of disease. Whole blood was collected in K2EDTA tubes by collaborating institutions according to the institutions' own protocols. For TCRbeta analysis, collaborators shipped samples as frozen whole blood, isolated PBMCs, or DNA extracted from either of those sample types. TCRbeta CDR3 regions were amplified from genomic DNA by means of the immunoSEQ Assay, a bias-controlled multiplex PCR. From the authors' description of their analysis: Nucleated cell counts per sample were estimated from amplification of reference gene primers within the assay. Sequence reads were collapsed and filtered to measure the absolute abundance of every unique TCRbeta CDR3 rearrangement. For each sample, productive Simpson clonality was calculated as the square root of Simpson's diversity index over productive rearrangements. TCRdb stores this immuneACCESS table with in-frame sequences only. Part of the clones is absent; in the studies checked, under half of the shortfall reflects unresolved V genes, and no reason is known for the rest. The V and J calls and clone size are taken from that table; D and trimming were inferred from the DNA. This sample gives 150,000 to 200,000 clones in total; around nine tenths of them show up just once. Clones ranked in the top ten supply under 0.65% of the sample.

These data are taken from a study of blood T cell repertoires in COVID-19 (dated by TCRdb to 2018 to 2020). As for the study more broadly: Samples from collaborators originated in the United States, Italy and Spain and spanned both the acute and convalescent phases of COVID-19. The sample metadata nearly always contained a de-identified subject ID, COVID-19 status, age in years and sex. A freely available public database, intended as a resource for researchers studying the immune response to SARS-CoV-2, is where the repertoires were released. Where available, HLA class I and class II types were obtained from metadata supplied by the sample provider rather than from assay-based typing. The samples were drawn from two sources: the first 160 participants of the ongoing ImmuneRACE study, and 1,254 subjects contributed by 6 global collaborators. The prospective study material was composed of cDNA or gDNA derived from T cells, B-cell-depleted T cells, or PBMCs. Subjects who had been exposed to COVID-19, were actively infected with it, or had recovered from it provided the deeply sampled blood TCRbeta repertoires that made up the dataset. On the study overall, not on this receptor specifically: The quantity of clinical and demographic metadata differed by source and by participant and was supplied without curation.

The receptor was isolated from a man aged 55 to 69 with COVID-19, enrolled during active disease. Sequenced: peripheral blood.

The CDR3 loop reads CASSPPQLAGVTDTQYF. The DNA reads as follows: TGTGCCAGCTCACCACCCCAACTAGCGGGGGTTACAGATACGCAGTATTTT. The V and J segments used are TRBV18 and TRBJ2-3, with TRBD2 matching 11 junction bases. V and J are trimmed by 0 bases and 3 bases, and the gene matches miss 5 bases of the junction. CDR1 and CDR2 are read off the germline V gene as KGHSH and LQKENI. The CDR3, cysteine through phenylalanine, is 17 amino acids long. The CDR3 DNA has 51 bases and is translated from base 1.